A selection of T cell receptor beta chains follows, all from one sample in a study of OX40 agonist ivuxolimab in advanced cancers. TCRdb keeps only in-frame clones here, not all; method: immunoSEQ multiplex PCR. The table has about 25,000 clones, approximately 86% seen once; the top ten hold over 35%. The source was CD4+ or CD8+ T cells sorted from blood, collected in a trial of the OX40 agonist ivuxolimab. These TCRs come from an adult with an advanced solid tumor such as melanoma, head and neck, liver or kidney cancer. Both conserved end residues are part of each CDR3. D genes are given only for firm matches. Clone size is shown for a subset of rows, as once, few, many or a class of expanded clone.

j_gene: TRBJ2-5; d_gene: .; abundance: .; len: 13; v_gene: TRBV6-5; CDR3nt: TGTGCCAGCAGTTACGGGGATCGGGAGACCCAGTACTTC; CDR3aa: CASSYGDRETQYF
j_gene: TRBJ2-7; d_gene: .; abundance: once; len: 12; v_gene: TRBV5-1; CDR3nt: TGCGCCAGCAGCTTGGACACAGTCGAGCAGTACTTC; CDR3aa: CASSLDTVEQYF
j_gene: TRBJ1-2; d_gene: .; abundance: .; len: 14; v_gene: TRBV7-9; CDR3nt: TGTGCCAGCAGCTTAGGTACCTCGACGGTGGGCTACACCTTC; CDR3aa: CASSLGTSTVGYTF
j_gene: TRBJ2-7; d_gene: TRBD2; abundance: .; len: 14; v_gene: TRBV27; CDR3nt: TGTGCCAGCAGTCTAAGCGGGGTAACCTACGAGCAGTACTTC; CDR3aa: CASSLSGVTYEQYF
j_gene: TRBJ1-5; d_gene: .; abundance: few; len: 14; v_gene: TRBV2; CDR3nt: TGTGCCAGCAGTAGGACGGATAGCAATCAGCCCCAGCATTTT; CDR3aa: CASSRTDSNQPQHF
j_gene: TRBJ1-4; d_gene: .; abundance: once; len: 15; v_gene: TRBV19; CDR3nt: TGTGCCAGTAGTGTGCGGGACTTACGTCAGGAAAAACTGTTTTTT; CDR3aa: CASSVRDLRQEKLFF
j_gene: TRBJ1-1; d_gene: .; abundance: .; len: 12; v_gene: TRBV30; CDR3nt: TGTGCCTGGAGTGAAATGAGGATTGAAGCTTTCTTT; CDR3aa: CAWSEMRIEAFF
j_gene: TRBJ2-5; d_gene: .; abundance: .; len: 14; v_gene: TRBV27; CDR3nt: TGTGCCAGCAGTTCCGGACCCTACGGGGAGACCCAGTACTTC; CDR3aa: CASSSGPYGETQYF
j_gene: TRBJ2-1; d_gene: .; abundance: .; len: 12; v_gene: TRBV2; CDR3nt: TGTGCCAGCAGTTCGGGGTACAATGAGCAGTTCTTC; CDR3aa: CASSSGYNEQFF
j_gene: TRBJ2-7; d_gene: TRBD2; abundance: .; len: 15; v_gene: TRBV27; CDR3nt: TGTGCCAGCAGCTATACTAGCGGGAGTGGCTACGAGCAGTACTTC; CDR3aa: CASSYTSGSGYEQYF
j_gene: TRBJ1-1; d_gene: .; abundance: few; len: 12; v_gene: TRBV30; CDR3nt: TGTGCCTGGAGTGTCCCCTGGGATGAAGCTTTCTTT; CDR3aa: CAWSVPWDEAFF
j_gene: TRBJ2-7; d_gene: .; abundance: .; len: 16; v_gene: TRBV27; CDR3nt: TGTGCCAGCAGTTTGACAGGGCCAGCGGGGTCCTACGAGCAGTACTTC; CDR3aa: CASSLTGPAGSYEQYF
j_gene: TRBJ2-7; d_gene: .; abundance: .; len: 14; v_gene: TRBV2; CDR3nt: TGTGCCAGCAGTAGCCGGGACGCGGGCTACGAGCAGTACTTC; CDR3aa: CASSSRDAGYEQYF
j_gene: TRBJ2-7; d_gene: .; abundance: .; len: 14; v_gene: TRBV19; CDR3nt: TGTGCCAGTAGTATAGTGGGGCATTCCTACGAGCAGTACTTC; CDR3aa: CASSIVGHSYEQYF
j_gene: TRBJ2-5; d_gene: .; abundance: .; len: 15; v_gene: TRBV5-8; CDR3nt: TGTGCCAGCAGCCGCCCGGGTCAGGCCTTGGGGACCCAGTACTTC; CDR3aa: CASSRPGQALGTQYF
j_gene: TRBJ2-1; d_gene: .; abundance: .; len: 15; v_gene: TRBV7-9; CDR3nt: TGTGCCTCTTTGCCGACGGGGAGCTCCTACAATGAGCAGTTCTTC; CDR3aa: CASLPTGSSYNEQFF